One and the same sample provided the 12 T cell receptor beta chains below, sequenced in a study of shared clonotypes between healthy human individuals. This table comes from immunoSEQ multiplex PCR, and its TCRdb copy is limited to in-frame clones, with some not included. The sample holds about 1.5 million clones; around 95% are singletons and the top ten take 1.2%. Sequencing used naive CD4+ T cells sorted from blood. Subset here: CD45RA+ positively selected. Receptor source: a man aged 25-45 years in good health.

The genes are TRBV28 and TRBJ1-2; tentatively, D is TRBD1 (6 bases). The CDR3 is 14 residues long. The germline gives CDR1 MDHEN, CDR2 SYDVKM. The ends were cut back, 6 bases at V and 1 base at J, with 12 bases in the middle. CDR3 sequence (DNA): TGTGCCAGCAGGACTACAGGGCTTAACTATGGCTACACCTTC. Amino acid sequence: CASRTTGLNYGYTF.

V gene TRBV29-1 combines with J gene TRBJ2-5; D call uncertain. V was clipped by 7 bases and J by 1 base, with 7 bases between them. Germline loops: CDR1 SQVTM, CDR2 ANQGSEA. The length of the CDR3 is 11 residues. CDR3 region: CSDRFQETQYF. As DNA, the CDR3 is TGCAGCGACCGCTTCCAAGAGACCCAGTACTTC.

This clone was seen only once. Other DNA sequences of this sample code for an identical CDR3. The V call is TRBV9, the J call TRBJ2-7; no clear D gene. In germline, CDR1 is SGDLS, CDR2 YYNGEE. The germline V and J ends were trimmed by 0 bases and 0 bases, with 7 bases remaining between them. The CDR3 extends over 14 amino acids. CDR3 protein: CASSVGRSSYEQYF. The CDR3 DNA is TGTGCCAGCAGCGTAGGCAGAAGCTCCTACGAGCAGTACTTC.

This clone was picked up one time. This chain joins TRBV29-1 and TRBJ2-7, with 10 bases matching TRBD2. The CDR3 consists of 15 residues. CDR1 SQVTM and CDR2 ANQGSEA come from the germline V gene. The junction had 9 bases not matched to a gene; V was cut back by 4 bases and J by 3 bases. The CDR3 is CSVVILAGAGYEQYF. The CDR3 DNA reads TGCAGCGTTGTAATTCTAGCGGGGGCCGGCTACGAGCAGTACTTC.

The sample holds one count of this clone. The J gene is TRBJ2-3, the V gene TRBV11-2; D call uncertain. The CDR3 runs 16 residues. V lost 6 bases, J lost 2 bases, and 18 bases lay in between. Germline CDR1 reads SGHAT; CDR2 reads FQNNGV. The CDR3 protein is CASRKVMGGITDTQYF. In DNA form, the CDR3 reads TGTGCCAGCAGAAAGGTCATGGGCGGTATCACAGATACGCAGTATTTT.

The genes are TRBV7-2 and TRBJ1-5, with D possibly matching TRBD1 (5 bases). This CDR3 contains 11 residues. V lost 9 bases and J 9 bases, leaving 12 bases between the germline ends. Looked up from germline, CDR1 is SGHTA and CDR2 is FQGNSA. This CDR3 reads CASRGGGPQHF. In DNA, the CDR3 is TGTGCCAGTAGGGGCGGAGGGCCCCAGCATTTT. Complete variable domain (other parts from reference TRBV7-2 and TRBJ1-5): GAGVSQSPSNKVTEKGKDVELRCDPISGHTALYWYRQSLGQGLEFLIYFQGNSAPDKSGLPSDRFSAERTGGSVSTLTIQRTQQEDSAVYLCASRGGGPQHFGDGTRLSIL.

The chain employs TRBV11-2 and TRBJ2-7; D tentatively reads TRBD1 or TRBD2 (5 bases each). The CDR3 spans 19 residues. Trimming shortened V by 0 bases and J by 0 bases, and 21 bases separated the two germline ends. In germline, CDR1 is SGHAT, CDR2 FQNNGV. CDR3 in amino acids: CASSLDRSMGQGSSYEQYF. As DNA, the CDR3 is TGTGCCAGCAGCTTAGATAGGAGTATGGGGCAAGGGAGCTCCTACGAGCAGTACTTC.

CDR3 in amino acids: CASSTDPHPSEQYF. DNA of the CDR3: TGTGCCAGCAGTACCGACCCGCATCCCTCCGAGCAGTACTTC. The genes are TRBV6-1 and TRBJ2-7; D gene uncertain. CDR3 length: 14 amino acids. Deletions cut 5 bases from V and 6 bases from J, with 17 bases between. The germline V gene encodes CDR1 MNHNS and CDR2 SASEGT.

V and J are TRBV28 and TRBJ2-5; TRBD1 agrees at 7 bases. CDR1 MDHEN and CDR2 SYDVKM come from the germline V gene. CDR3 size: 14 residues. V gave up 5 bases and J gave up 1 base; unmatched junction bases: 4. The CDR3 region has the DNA TGTGCCAGCAGTCCCCGGACAGGCCAAGAGACCCAGTACTTC. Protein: CASSPRTGQETQYF.

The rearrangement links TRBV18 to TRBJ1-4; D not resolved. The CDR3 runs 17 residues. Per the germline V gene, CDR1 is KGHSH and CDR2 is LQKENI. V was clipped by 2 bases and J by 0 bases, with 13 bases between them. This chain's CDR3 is CASSPRRSVATNEKLFF. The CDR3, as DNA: TGTGCCAGCTCACCAAGAAGGTCCGTAGCAACTAATGAAAAACTGTTTTTT.

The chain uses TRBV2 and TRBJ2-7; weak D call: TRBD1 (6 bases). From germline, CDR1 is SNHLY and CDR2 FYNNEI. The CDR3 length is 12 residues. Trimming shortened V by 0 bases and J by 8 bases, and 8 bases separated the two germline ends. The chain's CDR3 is CASSEARGKQYF. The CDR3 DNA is TGTGCCAGCAGTGAAGCGAGGGGGAAGCAGTACTTC.

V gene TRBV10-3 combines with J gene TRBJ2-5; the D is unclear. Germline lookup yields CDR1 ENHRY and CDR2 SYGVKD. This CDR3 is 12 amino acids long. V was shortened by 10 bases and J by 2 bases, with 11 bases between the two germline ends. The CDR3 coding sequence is TGTGCCACCCGCGGAAAACAAGAGACCCAGTACTTC. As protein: CATRGKQETQYF.